Each of the 13 T cell receptor beta chains below was sequenced from the same sample in a study of patients and donors after allogeneic stem cell transplantation. TCRdb re-derived calls from the RT-PCR reads in MiXCR, one entry per CDR3 protein. The table lists approximately 160,000 distinct CDR3 sequences, about 30% of them singletons. The source material was blood, either unsorted or a sorted T cell fraction (not recorded which). The receptors were sampled from a human donor who was either an allogeneic HSCT recipient or a stem cell or donor lymphocyte infusion donor (not recorded which). It is not recorded whose cells these are; they may come from a transplant donor.

This chain connects TRBV24-1 to TRBJ2-1, with TRBD1 matching over 8 bases. Losses at the gene ends were 4 bases for V and 4 bases for J; bases not matched to a gene: 11. The CDR3 has 17 amino acids. Germline-derived CDR1 and CDR2 are KGHDR and SFDVKD. The CDR3 region has the DNA TGTGCCACCAGTGACATACCCCAGGGGGCGAAGTACAATGAGCAGTTCTTC. This encodes CATSDIPQGAKYNEQFF.

Ten or more counts support this clonotype. The genes are TRBV5-1 and TRBJ2-7, with D possibly being TRBD2 (5 bases). This CDR3 contains 13 residues. V shed 4 bases and J shed 7 bases, with 15 bases lying between them. Germline loops: CDR1 SGHRS, CDR2 YFSETQ. As DNA, the CDR3 is TGCGCCAGCAGCCAACTTGAGCGGAGGGAGCAGTACTTC. It codes for CASSQLERREQYF.

The DNA of the CDR3 is TGTGCCATCAGTTCGACAGGGGAGGAGACCCAGTACTTC. Its protein product is CAISSTGEETQYF. The chain recombines TRBV10-3 with TRBJ2-5; 8 positions agree with TRBD1. CDR3 size: 13 residues. Germline V lookup: CDR1 ENHRY, CDR2 SYGVKD. Losses at the gene ends were 5 bases for V and 5 bases for J; bases not matched to a gene: 4.

This chain links TRBV20-1 with TRBJ1-4; TRBD1 aligns across 7 bases. The CDR3 sequence is 15 residues long. The J segment lost 0 bases and the V segment lost 6 bases, leaving 7 bases of the junction unmatched. Germline CDR1 and CDR2: DFQATT and SNEGSKA (reference sequence). The CDR3 reads CSAIDRAATNEKLFF. Here the CDR3 DNA reads TGCAGTGCCATCGACAGGGCCGCAACTAATGAAAAACTGTTTTTT.

The CDR3 coding sequence is TGTGCCAGCAGCGCCGGAGGGAATTCACCCCTCCACTTT. Translation: CASSAGGNSPLHF. The chain carries TRBV9 and TRBJ1-6; no reliable D call. The germline V gene has CDR1 SGDLS and CDR2 YYNGEE. The CDR3 has 13 residues. Trimming stripped 3 bases from V and 7 bases from J, with 8 bases between.

The chain links TRBV12-3 or TRBV12-4 to TRBJ2-3, with a weak D call TRBD2 (5 bases). The CDR3 is made up of 14 amino acids. The V end was cut by 5 bases, the J end by 0 bases, with 9 bases between. Written as DNA, the CDR3 is TGTGCCAGCAGTCCGCGGGCTAGCACAGATACGCAGTATTTT. It specifies CASSPRASTDTQYF.

This rearrangement joins TRBV9 to TRBJ2-1; either TRBD1 or TRBD2 may fit D (5 bases each). This CDR3 spans 15 amino acids. Trimming stripped 0 bases from V and 4 bases from J, with 11 bases between. Germline loops: CDR1 SGDLS, CDR2 YYNGEE. CDR3 amino acids: CASSVGGIEYNEQFF. CDR3 bases: TGTGCCAGCAGCGTAGGGGGGATTGAGTACAATGAGCAGTTCTTC.

The chain links TRBV12-3 or TRBV12-4 to TRBJ2-1; 11 nucleotides line up with TRBD1. V shed 5 bases, J shed 5 bases, and the junction held 8 bases outside the gene matches. The CDR3 is 16 amino acids. The CDR3 bases are TGTGCCAGCAGTCCAAGCGGGACAGGGGGAAACAATGAGCAGTTCTTC. It codes for CASSPSGTGGNNEQFF.

The chain uses TRBV3-1 and TRBJ1-2; no firm D call. Trimming pared 0 bases from V and 4 bases from J, leaving 9 bases between. CDR1 LGHDT and CDR2 YNNKEL come from the germline V gene (reference sequence). The CDR3 has 14 amino acids. CDR3 sequence reads: CASSQDGGLYGYTF. The CDR3 region has the DNA TGTGCCAGCAGCCAAGATGGAGGGCTCTATGGCTACACCTTC.

The chain couples TRBV24-1 to TRBJ2-7; D remains ambiguous. The CDR3 covers 13 residues. Germline V lookup: CDR1 KGHDR, CDR2 SFDVKD. The V end was cut by 0 bases, the J end by 2 bases, with 4 bases between. The CDR3 sequence: CATSDLGPYEQYF. In DNA, the CDR3 is TGTGCCACCAGTGATTTGGGGCCCTACGAGCAGTACTTC.

The chain has TRBV4-2 and TRBJ1-2; D is unresolved. The CDR3 contains 12 residues. V was shortened by 1 base and J by 2 bases, with 2 bases between the two germline ends. Germline V gives CDR1 LGHNA, CDR2 YNFKEQ. The CDR3 DNA reads as TGTGCCAGCAGCCAAGCCAACTATGGCTACACCTTC. This sequence encodes CASSQANYGYTF.

In this sample, this clonotype turned up a few times. V and J are TRBV29-1 and TRBJ2-1, with a possible D match to TRBD1 (6 bases). Deletions cut 6 bases from V and 7 bases from J, with 16 bases between. The CDR3 totals 13 residues. The germline V gene encodes CDR1 SQVTM and CDR2 ANQGSEA. As DNA, the CDR3 is TGCAGCGTCCCGGTGGGGGCAGGGAATGAGCAGTTCTTC. Protein product: CSVPVGAGNEQFF.

This clonotype was observed a handful of times. The chain has TRBV12-3 or TRBV12-4 and TRBJ2-5; D is unclear. V was shortened by 0 bases and J by 2 bases, with 10 bases between the two germline ends. The CDR3 has 15 residues. CDR3 sequence: CASSLAQVGQETQYF. CDR3 sequence (DNA): TGTGCCAGCAGTTTAGCGCAGGTGGGGCAAGAGACCCAGTACTTC.